These 23 T cell receptor beta chains were sequenced from one sample in a study of T cells in Graves' hyperthyroidism and ophthalmopathy. Amplification yielded TCR beta CDR3 regions, with RNA transcripts as the source. Carried out on the TCR CDR3, a first-round RT-PCR used the HTBI primer set. TCRdb re-called the multiplex PCR reads with MiXCR, one entry per CDR3 protein. Here the sample spans 350,000 to 400,000 distinct CDR3 sequences, under 15% being singletons. Sequencing used blood. These TCRs come from a woman in her 30s with Graves' hyperthyroidism.

This clonotype was recorded only once. Possible read error: a much larger clone is one base away. The chain combines TRBV6-4 with TRBJ1-1; no clear D. CDR1 MRHNA and CDR2 SNTAGT come from the germline V gene. The CDR3 runs to 13 residues. For the CDR3, the DNA is TGTGCCAGCAGTGCCGATACGAACGCTGAAGCTTTCTTT. Amino acid sequence: CASSADTNAEAFF.

Many counts were recorded for this clonotype. The chain couples TRBV12-3 or TRBV12-4 to TRBJ2-1; TRBD2 matches 14 bases. The J segment lost 10 bases and the V segment lost 3 bases, leaving 5 bases of the junction unmatched. This CDR3 region has 15 residues. CDR3: CASSFGLAGGKEQFF. The CDR3 DNA reads as TGTGCCAGCAGTTTCGGACTAGCGGGAGGTAAAGAGCAGTTCTTC.

This clonotype was seen more than once but under ten times. The rearrangement links TRBV28 to TRBJ2-2; D tentatively fits TRBD1 or TRBD2 (5 bases each). The CDR3 consists of 17 residues. The germline gives CDR1 MDHEN, CDR2 SYDVKM. Trimming pared 2 bases from V and 0 bases from J, leaving 13 bases between. Here the CDR3 DNA reads TGTGCCAGCAGTTTAGTTTATGAGGGGCCGAACACCGGGGAGCTGTTTTTT. Translated: CASSLVYEGPNTGELFF.

This clonotype was picked up a small number of times. The rearrangement joins TRBV7-6 to TRBJ2-7; 15 nucleotides agree with TRBD2. In germline, CDR1 is SGHVS, CDR2 FNYEAQ. The trim removed 5 bases at V and 5 bases at J, leaving 10 bases unmatched. This CDR3 region has 17 residues. The CDR3 nucleotides read TGTGCCAGCAGCCCCGGACTAGCGGGAGGGCGACGGGACGAGCAGTACTTC. This encodes CASSPGLAGGRRDEQYF. Combining the CDR3 with reference TRBV7-6 and TRBJ2-7 gives the whole variable domain GAGVSQSPRYKVTKRGQDVALRCDPISGHVSLYWYRQALGQGPEFLTYFNYEAQQDKSGLPNDRFSAERPEGSISTLTIQRTEQRDSAMYRCASSPGLAGGRRDEQYFGPGTRLTVT.

This clonotype was counted many times. The chain is built from TRBV5-1 and TRBJ1-3; D call uncertain. The V end lost 1 base, the J end lost 0 bases, and 11 bases lay between the germline ends. Germline V gives CDR1 SGHRS, CDR2 YFSETQ. This CDR3 is 16 amino acids long. The CDR3 sequence is CASSLRQVRSGNTIYF. Here the CDR3 DNA reads TGCGCCAGCAGCTTGCGCCAGGTCCGCTCTGGAAACACCATATATTTT.

Note on this clonotype: A much larger clone lies one base from this, so it may be a read error. The chain couples TRBV28 to TRBJ1-1; no clear D. Per germline, CDR1 MDHEN and CDR2 SYDVKM. CDR3 length: 15 residues. This CDR3 reads CASSSPRVKNTEASF. Here the CDR3 DNA reads TGTGCCAGCAGTTCGCCCCGGGTTAAGAACACTGAAGCTTCCTTT.

The chain has TRBV7-9 and TRBJ2-7; possibly TRBD2 for D (6 bases). The CDR3 covers 16 residues. Germline V CDR1 and CDR2: SEHNR, FQNEAQ (reference sequence). Trimming took off 3 bases at V and 0 bases at J, with 15 bases between the two ends. CDR3 DNA: TGTGCCAGCAGCTTCGGGGACTCCCGGAGCTCCTACGAGCAGTACTTC. Residues: CASSFGDSRSSYEQYF.

This clonotype was recorded many times. This chain connects TRBV11-2 to TRBJ2-1; 7 bases are a match to TRBD2. Trimming took 3 bases from V and 4 from J; bases not matched to a gene: 6. Germline V lookup: CDR1 SGHAT, CDR2 FQNNGV. CDR3 size: 15 residues. As DNA, the CDR3 is TGTGCCAGCAGCTTGCAACTAGCGAGTTACAATGAGCAGTTCTTC. Translated: CASSLQLASYNEQFF. Variable domain in full (rest from reference TRBV11-2 and TRBJ2-1): EAGVAQSPRYKIIEKRQSVAFWCNPISGHATLYWYQQILGQGPKLLIQFQNNGVVDDSQLPKDRFSAERLKGVDSTLKIQPAKLEDSAVYLCASSLQLASYNEQFFGPGTRLTVL.

This clonotype was seen a handful of times. The chain recombines TRBV19 with TRBJ2-1, with 12 bases aligning to TRBD2. The CDR3 is 19 amino acids. J was trimmed by 5 bases and V by 1 base; bases with no gene match: 12. From germline, CDR1 is LNHDA and CDR2 SQIVND (reference sequence). The CDR3 bases are TGTGCCAGTAGTATAGGGACTAGCGGGACCTTCCGGGGGCACAATGAGCAGTTCTTC. It codes for CASSIGTSGTFRGHNEQFF.

The chain recombines TRBV10-1 with TRBJ1-1, with 9 positions matching TRBD1. Germline CDR1 WNHNN, CDR2 SYGVQD (reference sequence). J was trimmed by 1 base and V by 0 bases; bases with no gene match: 3. CDR3 length equals 16 residues. The CDR3 sequence is CASSESNRGRNTEAFF. DNA for the CDR3: TGCGCCAGCAGTGAGTCGAACAGGGGGCGGAACACTGAAGCTTTCTTT.

The V gene is TRBV9, the J gene TRBJ2-7; 8 nucleotides agree with TRBD2. The CDR3 has 14 amino acids. From germline, CDR1 is SGDLS and CDR2 YYNGEE. Trimming took 7 bases from V and 3 from J; bases not matched to a gene: 9. CDR3 sequence (DNA): TGTGCCAGCGGTCCGGGAGGGCCTATCTACGAGCAGTACTTC. It yields the protein CASGPGGPIYEQYF.

The chain employs TRBV6-5 and TRBJ1-5; D remains ambiguous. Germline loops: CDR1 MNHEY, CDR2 SVGAGI. CDR3 length: 13 residues. V shed 0 bases and J shed 7 bases, with 7 bases lying between them. Here the CDR3 DNA reads TGTGCCAGCAGTTACTCGGGGAGCCAGCCCCAGCATTTT. Amino acid sequence: CASSYSGSQPQHF.

The V and J genes are TRBV27 and TRBJ1-2; D is perhaps TRBD1 (5 bases). The germline gives CDR1 MNHEY, CDR2 SMNVEV (reference sequence). The CDR3 runs to 15 residues. V shed 2 bases and J shed 6 bases, with 16 bases lying between them. For the CDR3, the DNA is TGTGCCAGCAGTTTACGGCGGGGCGAATGGAATGGCTACACCTTC. Encoded protein: CASSLRRGEWNGYTF.

This clonotype occurred a few times. V and J are TRBV6-1 and TRBJ2-3; D unclear. V shed 1 base and J shed 8 bases, with 4 bases lying between them. This CDR3 is 11 amino acids long. CDR1 MNHNS and CDR2 SASEGT come from the germline V gene. The CDR3 DNA sequence: TGTGCCAGCAGTGAAGTTCCTACGCAGTATTTT. This codes for CASSEVPTQYF.

This clonotype has just a few counts. CDR3 residues: CATSFPGRIYNEQFF. The DNA for the CDR3 is TGTGCCACCAGCTTCCCGGGACGGATCTACAATGAGCAGTTCTTC. The chain carries TRBV15 and TRBJ2-1; D assignment may be TRBD1 or TRBD2 (5 bases each). The CDR3 runs to 15 residues. Trimming took 5 bases from V and 3 from J, leaving 14 bases between them. CDR1 and CDR2 (germline): LNHNV, YYDKDF (reference sequence). Based on the CDR3 plus reference TRBV15 and TRBJ2-1, the full variable domain is DAMVIQNPRYQVTQFGKPVTLSCSQTLNHNVMYWYQQKSSQAPKLLFHYYDKDFNNEADTPDNFQSRRPNTSFCFLDIRSPGLGDTAMYLCATSFPGRIYNEQFFGPGTRLTVL.

Regarding this clonotype: A much larger clone lies one base from this, so it may be a read error. The chain uses TRBV6-1 and TRBJ2-5; 8 bases are a match to TRBD1. The germline V gene has CDR1 MNHNS and CDR2 SASEGT. CDR3 length: 15 amino acids. CDR3 in DNA: TGTGCCGGCAGGGCGGACAGGGCGAGGAGAGAGACCCAGTACTTC. It encodes CAGRADRARRETQYF.

This clonotype was observed at least ten times. The chain carries TRBV6-6 and TRBJ1-1; D is unresolved. CDR1 is MNHNY and CDR2 is SVGAGI in the germline V gene (reference sequence). V lost 0 bases to trimming and J lost 4 bases, with 9 bases between them. CDR3 length equals 14 residues. CDR3 in amino acids: CASSYSASVTEAFF. CDR3 bases: TGTGCCAGCAGTTACTCGGCATCCGTCACTGAAGCTTTCTTT.

The chain recombines TRBV19 with TRBJ2-7; D is uncertain. V lost 0 bases, J lost 5 bases, and 17 bases lay in between. This CDR3 has 16 residues. Germline V lookup: CDR1 LNHDA, CDR2 SQIVND (reference sequence). The CDR3 loop is CASSIDVFRSKHEQYF. As DNA, the CDR3 is TGTGCCAGTAGTATAGATGTTTTTCGGTCCAAGCACGAGCAGTACTTC. Looking up the rest from reference TRBV19 and TRBJ2-7 gives the full variable domain: DGGITQSPKYLFRKEGQNVTLSCEQNLNHDAMYWYRQDPGQGLRLIYYSQIVNDFQKGDIAEGYSVSREKKESFPLTVTSAQKNPTAFYLCASSIDVFRSKHEQYFGPGTRLTVT.

The chain combines TRBV19 with TRBJ2-7, with TRBD1 matching 7 bases. J gave up 7 bases and V 6 bases, and 6 bases lay outside the gene matches. Germline assignment: CDR1 LNHDA and CDR2 SQIVND (reference sequence). This CDR3 is built from 12 residues. CDR3 sequence (DNA): TGTGCCAGTAGCGGACAGGCTTGGGAGCAGTACTTC. As protein: CASSGQAWEQYF.

Many counts were recorded for this clonotype. The chain couples TRBV5-1 to TRBJ2-5; D possibly corresponds to TRBD1 (6 bases). The CDR3 has 15 amino acids. Trimming took off 4 bases at V and 4 bases at J, with 17 bases between the two ends. Per the germline V gene, CDR1 is SGHRS and CDR2 is YFSETQ. DNA of the CDR3: TGCGCCAGCAGCCCTACGGACAGCCCGTCAGAGACCCAGTACTTC. Its protein product is CASSPTDSPSETQYF.

At least ten counts were recorded for this clonotype. The V call is TRBV7-2, the J call TRBJ2-2, with D maybe TRBD1 (6 bases). V was trimmed by 6 bases and J by 9 bases, leaving 14 bases between them. The CDR3 length is 13 residues. The germline V gene has CDR1 SGHTA and CDR2 FQGNSA. CDR3 region: CASSPPGARELFF. CDR3 nucleotides: TGTGCCAGCAGTCCCCCAGGGGCCAGGGAGCTGTTTTTT.

This clonotype appeared many times. At one end the junction does not follow the germline gene, possibly because of a read error. This rearrangement joins TRBV5-1 to TRBJ2-7; D could derive from TRBD1 or TRBD2 (6 bases each). CDR1 is SGHRS, CDR2 YFSETQ, per germline. CDR3 length: 15 amino acids. The CDR3 here is CASSLGGTGTYEQYF. The CDR3 DNA follows: TGTGCCAGCAGCTTAGGGGGGACGGGGACCTACGAGCAGTACTTC.

This clonotype has a handful of counts. The chain couples TRBV4-2 to TRBJ2-1, with 13 positions matching TRBD2. Germline CDR1 and CDR2: LGHNA and YNFKEQ. The V and J ends lost 0 bases and 10 bases, in that order; junction bases with no gene match: 12. The CDR3 consists of 18 residues. This chain's CDR3 is CASSQDRMFTSGRDEQFF. CDR3 nucleotide sequence: TGTGCCAGCAGCCAAGACCGAATGTTCACTAGCGGGAGGGACGAGCAGTTCTTC.